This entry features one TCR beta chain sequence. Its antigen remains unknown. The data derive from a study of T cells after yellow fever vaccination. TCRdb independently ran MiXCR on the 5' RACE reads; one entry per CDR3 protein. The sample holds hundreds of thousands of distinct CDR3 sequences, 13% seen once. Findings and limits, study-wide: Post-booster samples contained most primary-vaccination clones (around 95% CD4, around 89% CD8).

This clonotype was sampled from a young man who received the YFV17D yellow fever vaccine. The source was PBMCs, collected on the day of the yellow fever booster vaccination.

The CDR3 region is CASSLATSGYSYEQYF. Written as DNA, the CDR3 is TGTGCCAGCAGCTTGGCAACTAGCGGGTACTCCTACGAGCAGTACTTC. The rearrangement joins TRBV7-2 to TRBJ2-7; 9 bases align to TRBD2. Germline assignment: CDR1 SGHTA and CDR2 FQGNSA. CDR3 length equals 16 residues. The junction had 6 bases not matched to a gene; V was cut back by 3 bases and J by 0 bases. The full variable domain, its missing parts supplied by reference TRBV7-2 and TRBJ2-7, is GAGVSQSPSNKVTEKGKDVELRCDPISGHTALYWYRQSLGQGLEFLIYFQGNSAPDKSGLPSDRFSAERTGGSVSTLTIQRTQQEDSAVYLCASSLATSGYSYEQYFGPGTRLTVT.